The next 30 T cell receptor beta chains were all read from a single sample in a study of response to subunit inactivated influenza vaccine. TCRdb re-derived calls from the RT-PCR reads in MiXCR, one entry per CDR3 protein. The profile shows around 470,000 distinct CDR3 sequences, 6.5% to 8% of them singletons. Source: PBMCs from blood, taken less than 30 months after vaccination. All receptors come from a man aged 50-75 years who received an inactivated influenza vaccine.

V usage is TRBV15 and J usage is TRBJ2-1; 7 nucleotides align to TRBD1. Trimming cost V 5 bases and J 2 bases; bases outside gene matches: 6. Germline CDR1 is LNHNV and CDR2 is YYDKDF (reference sequence). The CDR3 loop spans 15 amino acids. The CDR3 region is CATSETGAPYNEQFF. The CDR3 bases are TGTGCCACCAGCGAAACAGGGGCACCCTACAATGAGCAGTTCTTC.

This clonotype was seen repeatedly, ten times or more. One end of the junction is discordant with germline, which a read error may explain. The genes are TRBV6-2 or TRBV6-3 and TRBJ2-3; 8 bases line up with TRBD2. The CDR3 consists of 13 residues. Germline CDR1 is MNHEY and CDR2 is SVGEGT. The CDR3 region has the DNA TGTGCCAGCAGTTACTCGACTAGCGCCATACACCTTTTT. Translation gives CASSYSTSAIHLF.

This clonotype was detected many times. The chain links TRBV7-8 to TRBJ1-1; D is unclear. V shed 4 bases and J shed 1 base, with 10 bases lying between them. CDR3 length equals 14 residues. CDR1 SGHVS and CDR2 FQNEAQ come from the germline V gene. The CDR3 is CASSSELRNTEAFF. In DNA form, the CDR3 reads TGTGCCAGCAGCTCAGAACTCAGGAACACTGAAGCTTTCTTT.

Note on this clonotype: A read error may produce the germline difference seen at one junction end. The V call is TRBV3-1, the J call TRBJ2-5; TRBD1 aligns across 9 bases. Per the germline V gene, CDR1 is LGHDT and CDR2 is YNNKEL (reference sequence). The CDR3 loop spans 15 amino acids. CDR3 sequence: CSSSQETGGRETQYF. In DNA form, the CDR3 reads TGTTCCAGCAGCCAAGAGACAGGGGGACGGGAGACCCAGTACTTC.

CDR3 nucleotide sequence: TGTGCCAGCTCACCTATTGGAACCGGGACTAATGAAAAACTGTTTTTT. Its translation: CASSPIGTGTNEKLFF. The gene calls are TRBV18 and TRBJ1-4; D remains ambiguous. Germline V lookup: CDR1 KGHSH, CDR2 LQKENI. V was trimmed by 3 bases and J by 2 bases, leaving 13 bases between them. The CDR3 totals 16 residues.

In this sample, this clonotype turned up a few times. The rearrangement uses TRBV10-2 and TRBJ2-1; TRBD2 agrees at 11 bases. The CDR3 totals 16 residues. V dropped 2 bases and J dropped 1; count of bases not matched to a gene: 1. CDR1 WSHSY and CDR2 SAAADI come from the germline V gene. CDR3 sequence: CASSETSGGSYNEQFF. DNA of the CDR3: TGCGCCAGCAGTGAGACTAGCGGGGGTTCCTACAATGAGCAGTTCTTC.

Ten or more counts support this clonotype. The CDR3 loop reads CASSLEGQYGYTF. The CDR3 DNA reads as TGCGCCAGCAGCTTGGAAGGTCAATATGGCTACACCTTC. The chain uses TRBV5-1 and TRBJ1-2, with no clear D. Germline CDR1 SGHRS, CDR2 YFSETQ. Trimming pared 0 bases from V and 5 bases from J, leaving 8 bases between. The CDR3 length is 13 residues.

This clonotype was seen a handful of times. This sequence joins TRBV27 and TRBJ2-1; 11 bases map to TRBD2. The CDR3 runs 16 residues. V lost 6 bases, J lost 4 bases, and 8 bases stayed unmatched. Germline V gene lookup returns CDR1 MNHEY and CDR2 SMNVEV (reference sequence). CDR3 in DNA: TGTGCCAGCAGAAAAGGACTAGCGGGTCTTTACAATGAGCAGTTCTTC. Encoded protein: CASRKGLAGLYNEQFF.

This rearrangement joins TRBV4-1 to TRBJ2-2; D possibly corresponds to TRBD1 (6 bases). The V gene lost 2 bases and the J gene lost 6 bases, with 16 bases spanning the gap. The CDR3 is 16 amino acids. Germline V gene sequence: CDR1 MGHRA, CDR2 YSYEKL. For the CDR3, the DNA is TGCGCCAGCAGCCAACTGCACAGGGTTATTTCCGGGGAGCTGTTTTTT. Protein: CASSQLHRVISGELFF.

This clonotype was seen only a few times. The V and J genes are TRBV6-5 and TRBJ2-2, with unresolved D. The CDR3 is made up of 11 amino acids. Germline CDR1 MNHEY, CDR2 SVGAGI. Trimming stripped 6 bases from V and 7 bases from J, with 6 bases between. CDR3 sequence reads: CASRDYGELFF. In DNA, the CDR3 is TGTGCCAGCAGGGATTACGGGGAGCTGTTTTTT.

This clonotype was observed many times. The V and J genes are TRBV9 and TRBJ2-3; D call uncertain. Trimming cost V 0 bases and J 3 bases, with 11 bases left between them. CDR1 and CDR2 from the germline V gene are SGDLS and YYNGEE. This CDR3 spans 15 amino acids. The CDR3 loop is CASSVGGFGTDTQYF. In DNA, the CDR3 is TGTGCCAGCAGCGTAGGTGGTTTCGGGACAGATACGCAGTATTTT.

In this sample, this clonotype turned up many times. The chain joins TRBV12-3 or TRBV12-4 to TRBJ1-1; D unresolved. This CDR3 has 16 residues. V was trimmed by 5 bases and J by 1 base, leaving 17 bases between them. In DNA form, the CDR3 reads TGTGCCAGCAGTCCCCCCGGCAGGCTAAAGAACACTGAAGCTTTCTTT. Residues: CASSPPGRLKNTEAFF.

The chain is built from TRBV20-1 and TRBJ2-7; 7 bases are a match to TRBD1. Germline CDR1 is DFQATT and CDR2 is SNEGSKA (reference sequence). The CDR3 runs 12 residues. The junction had 4 bases not matched to a gene; V was cut back by 2 bases and J by 6 bases. CDR3 loop: CSARPDRVEQYF. In DNA, the CDR3 is TGCAGTGCTAGACCCGACAGGGTCGAGCAGTACTTC.

This chain joins TRBV20-1 and TRBJ1-2, with 10 bases aligning to TRBD1. The CDR3 is 15 residues long. With 1 base clipped from V and 4 bases from J, the junction kept 6 bases outside the gene matches. Looked up from germline, CDR1 is DFQATT and CDR2 is SNEGSKA (reference sequence). CDR3 region: CSARGRWDRGYGYTF. The CDR3 coding sequence is TGCAGTGCTAGAGGCCGATGGGACAGGGGCTATGGCTACACCTTC.

About this clonotype: A much larger clone sits a single nucleotide away, making a read error possible. This rearrangement joins TRBV12-3 or TRBV12-4 to TRBJ2-5; 8 bases agree with TRBD2. This CDR3 comprises 17 residues. J lost 4 bases, V lost 5 bases, and 15 bases had no gene match. The chain's CDR3 is CASSASSATAGGETQYF. CDR3 sequence (DNA): TGTGCCAGCAGTGCCTCTAGTGCGACCGCGGGGGGAGAGACCCAGTACTTC.

This clonotype was counted only a few times. This sequence joins TRBV20-1 and TRBJ2-4; possible D gene TRBD2, 5 bases. Germline V gene data show CDR1 as DFQATT and CDR2 as SNEGSKA (reference sequence). This CDR3 is built from 14 residues. Deletions cut 6 bases from V and 1 base from J, with 13 bases between. The CDR3 coding sequence is TGCAGTGCCCTACTAGACTGGGCCAAAAACATTCAGTACTTC. This codes for CSALLDWAKNIQYF.

The chain couples TRBV28 to TRBJ1-6, with D perhaps TRBD1 (6 bases). The CDR3 is 15 amino acids. CDR1 is MDHEN, CDR2 SYDVKM, per germline. V lost 5 bases and J 9 bases, leaving 17 bases between the germline ends. DNA for the CDR3: TGTGCCAGCAGTCCACGGACAGTGGACAGTTCACCCCTCCACTTT. The encoded protein is CASSPRTVDSSPLHF.

This clonotype has more than one count but fewer than ten. The chain joins TRBV4-3 to TRBJ2-3, with 7 bases matching TRBD2. The trim removed 5 bases at V and 4 bases at J, leaving 15 bases unmatched. This CDR3 is built from 17 residues. Germline CDR1 LGHNA, CDR2 YSLEER. The CDR3 DNA sequence: TGCGCCAGCAGCTTCCGCCGGGACTACCTCCGGGCAGATACGCAGTATTTT. It specifies CASSFRRDYLRADTQYF.

This clonotype was counted only a few times. The V gene is TRBV5-4, the J gene TRBJ2-1; 10 positions agree with TRBD1. The CDR3 totals 15 residues. Trimming at V came to 4 bases and at J to 7 bases, leaving 8 bases not matched to a gene. Germline CDR1 is SGHNT and CDR2 is YYREEE (reference sequence). The CDR3 DNA reads as TGTGCCAGCAGCAAGACAGGGGGCGAGGGAAATGAGCAGTTCTTC. This encodes CASSKTGGEGNEQFF.

The sample holds many counts of this clonotype. The chain combines TRBV12-3 or TRBV12-4 with TRBJ2-3, with unresolved D. CDR3 size: 18 residues. The V end was cut by 7 bases, the J end by 0 bases, with 23 bases between. The DNA of the CDR3 is TGTGCCAGCACTCGTCGGGTCCTTGTGATCTCTAGCACAGATACGCAGTATTTT. Translation: CASTRRVLVISSTDTQYF.

This clonotype was seen a handful of times. The rearrangement links TRBV11-3 to TRBJ2-7; TRBD1 aligns across 7 bases. The V and J ends lost 5 bases and 6 bases, in that order; junction bases with no gene match: 13. The CDR3 is 15 residues long. CDR1 SGHNT and CDR2 YENEEA come from the germline V gene. In DNA, the CDR3 is TGTGCCAGCAGCCCCCAGACAGGGATGCAGACCGAGCAGTACTTC. Its protein is CASSPQTGMQTEQYF.

This clonotype was recorded at least ten times. The rearrangement uses TRBV4-1 and TRBJ2-5, with D possibly matching TRBD1 (7 bases). The germline gives CDR1 MGHRA, CDR2 YSYEKL. This CDR3 is built from 13 residues. Trimming took 5 bases from V and 4 from J, leaving 11 bases between them. CDR3 DNA sequence: TGCGCCAGCAGCACTCAGGGGGGAGAGACCCAGTACTTC. Its protein product is CASSTQGGETQYF.

J is TRBJ2-1 and V is TRBV6-2 or TRBV6-3; tentatively, D is TRBD1 (6 bases). V was cut by 4 bases and J by 0 bases, with 16 bases left in between. Germline CDR1 reads MNHEY; CDR2 reads SVGEGT. This CDR3 is 17 amino acids long. The chain's CDR3 is CASSFVGTQNSYNEQFF. Written as DNA, the CDR3 is TGTGCCAGCAGTTTCGTTGGGACACAAAACTCCTACAATGAGCAGTTCTTC.

This clonotype was seen repeatedly, ten times or more. This CDR3 reads CASSQASGYEQYF. DNA for the CDR3: TGCGCCAGCAGCCAAGCTTCGGGCTACGAGCAGTACTTC. The rearrangement joins TRBV4-3 to TRBJ2-7; the D is unclear. The germline V and J ends were trimmed by 1 base and 3 bases, with 7 bases remaining between them. Germline-derived CDR1 and CDR2 are LGHNA and YSLEER. CDR3 length equals 13 residues.

In its sample, this clonotype was seen many times. The chain combines TRBV20-1 with TRBJ1-2; D not certain. The CDR3 spans 13 residues. V gave up 3 bases and J gave up 4 bases, with 12 bases separating them. From germline, CDR1 is DFQATT and CDR2 SNEGSKA (reference sequence). CDR3 residues: CSASLGPLYGYTF. The CDR3 DNA is TGCAGTGCTAGTTTAGGCCCTCTCTATGGCTACACCTTC.

The chain joins TRBV7-2 to TRBJ1-6; D is undetermined. The CDR3 is made up of 14 amino acids. Trimming took 5 bases from V and 9 from J, leaving 14 bases between them. Germline assignment: CDR1 SGHTA and CDR2 FQGNSA. The CDR3 here is CASSPQKGSSPLHF. The CDR3 nucleotides are TGTGCCAGCAGCCCCCAGAAGGGCAGTTCACCCCTCCACTTT.

Many counts were recorded for this clonotype. The chain uses TRBV12-3 or TRBV12-4 and TRBJ2-3; weak D call: TRBD2 (5 bases). This CDR3 contains 16 residues. The V end was cut by 5 bases, the J end by 0 bases, with 15 bases between. CDR3 sequence reads: CASSPRLKRSTDTQYF. CDR3 bases: TGTGCCAGCAGTCCCAGACTAAAACGTAGCACAGATACGCAGTATTTT.

A few counts support this clonotype. This chain connects TRBV9 to TRBJ2-2; 8 bases match TRBD2. Trimming removed 3 bases from V and 7 bases from J; junction bases left unmatched: 14. Germline assignment: CDR1 SGDLS and CDR2 YYNGEE. CDR3 length equals 17 residues. The CDR3 region has the DNA TGTGCCAGCAGCGGGATAGGGACTAGTCTCTTCGACGGGGAGCTGTTTTTT. This encodes CASSGIGTSLFDGELFF.

The V gene is TRBV20-1, the J gene TRBJ2-1, with D tentatively TRBD1 (5 bases). The CDR3 runs to 14 residues. The V end was cut by 3 bases, the J end by 7 bases, with 16 bases between. From germline, CDR1 is DFQATT and CDR2 SNEGSKA (reference sequence). The CDR3 region has the DNA TGCAGTGCTAGTAAACCAGGGTATAGAAATGAGCAGTTCTTC. Translating gives CSASKPGYRNEQFF.

This clonotype was observed at least ten times. The chain has TRBV20-1 and TRBJ2-6, with no clear D. Trimming cost V 0 bases and J 2 bases, with 5 bases left between them. This CDR3 has 14 amino acids. Germline V CDR1 and CDR2: DFQATT, SNEGSKA (reference sequence). The CDR3 region is CSAREVAGANVLTF. CDR3 bases: TGCAGTGCTAGAGAAGTAGCTGGGGCCAACGTCCTGACTTTC.